Following are 19 T cell receptor beta chains from one sample sequenced in a study of cytomegalovirus exposure and HLA in healthy donors. The repertoire was sequenced with immunoSEQ multiplex PCR; TCRdb's copy has only in-frame clones and lacks some. The sample holds around 150,000 clones, approximately 90% seen once. The sequenced sample consisted of PBMCs. The receptors were gathered from a man aged 18 to 29 in good health and CMV-seronegative.

This sequence joins TRBV19 and TRBJ2-4; 12 bases agree with TRBD2. The trim removed 4 bases at V and 7 bases at J, leaving 2 bases unmatched. This CDR3 has 14 amino acids. The germline V gene has CDR1 LNHDA and CDR2 SQIVND (reference sequence). The CDR3 here is CASSTGLAGNIQYF. CDR3 coding DNA: TGTGCCAGTAGTACAGGACTAGCGGGGAACATTCAGTACTTC.

The chain links TRBV10-3 to TRBJ1-3, with 7 bases fitting TRBD1. This CDR3 has 13 residues. The germline CDR1 and CDR2 sequences are ENHRY and SYGVKD. With 4 bases clipped from V and 9 bases from J, the junction kept 6 bases outside the gene matches. CDR3 protein: CAISALQGSTIYF. DNA of the CDR3: TGTGCCATCAGTGCGCTACAGGGGAGCACCATATATTTT.

The chain is built from TRBV7-8 and TRBJ1-1; D is unclear. This CDR3 contains 14 residues. Germline V gene sequence: CDR1 SGHVS, CDR2 FQNEAQ. The ends were cut back, 5 bases at V and 4 bases at J, with 14 bases in the middle. The CDR3 DNA follows: TGTGCCAGCAGCCCACACGGGGTGGGCACTGAAGCTTTCTTT. It specifies CASSPHGVGTEAFF.

J is TRBJ2-5 and V is TRBV5-1; 8 bases are shared with TRBD2. The trim removed 4 bases at V and 4 bases at J, leaving 9 bases unmatched. The CDR3 consists of 15 residues. Germline CDR1 is SGHRS and CDR2 is YFSETQ. The CDR3 protein is CASSPRPAGGETQYF. The CDR3 region has the DNA TGCGCCAGCAGCCCCAGACCCGCGGGAGGAGAGACCCAGTACTTC.

V gene TRBV30 combines with J gene TRBJ2-3; TRBD2 agrees at 7 bases. Germline V lookup: CDR1 GTSNPN, CDR2 SVGIG (reference sequence). The CDR3 totals 15 residues. Trimming removed 0 bases from V and 0 bases from J; junction bases left unmatched: 3. The CDR3, as DNA: TGTGCCTGGAGTGTAGGCGGGGGAAGCACAGATACGCAGTATTTT. It translates to CAWSVGGGSTDTQYF.

The chain uses TRBV6-1 and TRBJ2-2, with a possible D match to TRBD1 (5 bases). This CDR3 region has 15 residues. V lost 7 bases and J 1 base, leaving 13 bases between the germline ends. Germline V gene data show CDR1 as MNHNS and CDR2 as SASEGT. The CDR3 loop is CASTLDIRNTGELFF. CDR3 DNA sequence: TGTGCCAGCACCCTGGACATTAGGAACACCGGGGAGCTGTTTTTT.

CDR3 nucleotides: TGTGCCAGCACTTCACCCGGGAACAGGGGGCCATACTATGGCTACACCTTC. It encodes CASTSPGNRGPYYGYTF. The chain couples TRBV28 to TRBJ1-2, with 9 bases fitting TRBD1. V lost 7 bases, J lost 3 bases, and 15 bases stayed unmatched. CDR3 length: 17 residues. Germline V gene lookup returns CDR1 MDHEN and CDR2 SYDVKM.

The rearrangement links TRBV13 to TRBJ2-1; the match to TRBD2 covers 7 bases. Trimming at V came to 4 bases and at J to 3 bases, leaving 6 bases not matched to a gene. Germline assignment: CDR1 PRHDT and CDR2 FYEKMQ (reference sequence). This CDR3 has 15 amino acids. DNA of the CDR3: TGTGCCAGCAGCTCCCCGGGCGGGGGCTACAATGAGCAGTTCTTC. Translated, it gives CASSSPGGGYNEQFF.

This rearrangement joins TRBV5-6 to TRBJ1-2, with no clear D. The CDR3 loop spans 18 amino acids. The V end was cut by 5 bases, the J end by 0 bases, with 23 bases between. Germline V gene data show CDR1 as SGHDT and CDR2 as YYEEEE. The CDR3 region is CASRTLGLLSLANYGYTF. The DNA of the CDR3 is TGTGCCAGCAGAACACTAGGACTCCTATCCCTAGCTAACTATGGCTACACCTTC. The entire variable domain, with the rest obtained from reference TRBV5-6 and TRBJ1-2, is as follows: DAGVTQSPTHLIKTRGQQVTLRCSPKSGHDTVSWYQQALGQGPQFIFQYYEEEERQRGNFPDRFSGHQFPNYSSELNVNALLLGDSALYLCASRTLGLLSLANYGYTFGSGTRLTVV.

This sequence joins TRBV7-9 and TRBJ1-2; D gene unclear. Trimming left V 5 bases short and J 3 bases short, with 7 bases between. The CDR3 contains 12 residues. Germline CDR1 and CDR2: SEHNR and FQNEAQ (reference sequence). In DNA form, the CDR3 reads TGTGCCAGCAGCGCTCGGGACTATGGCTACACCTTC. Translated, it gives CASSARDYGYTF.

This chain links TRBV7-9 with TRBJ1-2; 7 nucleotides agree with TRBD1. This CDR3 comprises 15 residues. V shed 7 bases, J shed 2 bases, and the junction held 10 bases outside the gene matches. CDR1 SEHNR and CDR2 FQNEAQ come from the germline V gene (reference sequence). The CDR3 DNA is TGTGCCAGCACCATAGACCTGGACAGGAACTATGGCTACACCTTC. Residues: CASTIDLDRNYGYTF. The whole variable domain, remainder taken from reference TRBV7-9 and TRBJ1-2, is DTGVSQNPRHKITKRGQNVTFRCDPISEHNRLYWYRQTLGQGPEFLTYFQNEAQLEKSRLLSDRFSAERPKGSFSTLEIQRTEQGDSAMYLCASTIDLDRNYGYTFGSGTRLTVV.

The V call is TRBV11-2, the J call TRBJ1-1; the match to TRBD1 covers 7 bases. V shed 5 bases, J shed 7 bases, and the junction held 13 bases outside the gene matches. Germline V gene data show CDR1 as SGHAT and CDR2 as FQNNGV. The CDR3 sequence is 15 residues long. The CDR3 DNA follows: TGTGCCAGCAGCCTATCTTTGGCAGGGGGAGTTGAAGCTTTCTTT. Amino acids: CASSLSLAGGVEAFF.

J is TRBJ2-5 and V is TRBV27, with D possibly TRBD1 on 5 matching bases. The CDR3 is 13 residues long. V lost 3 bases to trimming and J lost 2 bases, with 7 bases between them. Germline V gives CDR1 MNHEY, CDR2 SMNVEV (reference sequence). CDR3 residues: CASSFRDQETQYF. The CDR3 nucleotides read TGTGCCAGCAGTTTCAGGGATCAAGAGACCCAGTACTTC.

V gene TRBV18 combines with J gene TRBJ1-5; no definite D call. The CDR3 has 15 amino acids. Trimming took 1 base from V and 7 from J, leaving 14 bases between them. Germline loops: CDR1 KGHSH, CDR2 LQKENI. The CDR3 is CASSPRYGEGQPQHF. CDR3 in DNA: TGTGCCAGCTCACCACGGTACGGGGAAGGACAGCCCCAGCATTTT.

In its sample, this clone was seen once. V usage is TRBV4-1 and J usage is TRBJ1-2; possible D gene TRBD1, 6 bases. CDR3 size: 15 residues. The V gene's germline CDR1 is MGHRA and CDR2 YSYEKL. V shed 0 bases and J shed 8 bases, with 16 bases lying between them. The CDR3 nucleotides are TGCGCCAGCAGCCAAGATGGGACATGGGCGCAAGGCTACACCTTC. Protein sequence: CASSQDGTWAQGYTF.

This rearrangement joins TRBV7-8 to TRBJ2-7; 9 bases map to TRBD1. Germline CDR1 is SGHVS and CDR2 is FQNEAQ. This CDR3 spans 15 amino acids. V was pared by 5 bases and J by 1 base, with 6 bases of the junction left unmatched. The CDR3 loop is CASSAGQGTSYEQYF. CDR3 DNA sequence: TGTGCCAGCAGCGCCGGACAGGGGACTTCCTACGAGCAGTACTTC.

The chain couples TRBV6-1 to TRBJ2-5, with 12 positions matching TRBD1. The junction had 8 bases not matched to a gene; V was cut back by 4 bases and J by 5 bases. CDR1 MNHNS and CDR2 SASEGT come from the germline V gene. The CDR3 extends over 16 amino acids. DNA for the CDR3: TGTGCCAGCAGTGCTGGGGGACAGGGGGCTCGGGAGACCCAGTACTTC. It yields the protein CASSAGGQGARETQYF.

This clone occurred a few times. The CDR3 bases are TGTGCCAGCAGCGGCTCGGCAGGGCCCTACGAGCAGTACGTC. Its translation: CASSGSAGPYEQYV. This rearrangement joins TRBV11-2 to TRBJ2-7, with D maybe TRBD1 (5 bases). Germline V gene sequence: CDR1 SGHAT, CDR2 FQNNGV. CDR3 size: 14 residues. V gave up 5 bases and J gave up 2 bases, with 13 bases separating them.

This rearrangement joins TRBV28 to TRBJ2-7; perhaps TRBD1 as D (5 bases). Per germline, CDR1 MDHEN and CDR2 SYDVKM. V lost 5 bases and J lost 2, with 16 bases in between. This CDR3 region has 15 residues. CDR3: CASSPPKGIAYEQYV. CDR3 coding DNA: TGTGCCAGCAGTCCCCCGAAGGGGATTGCCTACGAGCAGTACGTC.